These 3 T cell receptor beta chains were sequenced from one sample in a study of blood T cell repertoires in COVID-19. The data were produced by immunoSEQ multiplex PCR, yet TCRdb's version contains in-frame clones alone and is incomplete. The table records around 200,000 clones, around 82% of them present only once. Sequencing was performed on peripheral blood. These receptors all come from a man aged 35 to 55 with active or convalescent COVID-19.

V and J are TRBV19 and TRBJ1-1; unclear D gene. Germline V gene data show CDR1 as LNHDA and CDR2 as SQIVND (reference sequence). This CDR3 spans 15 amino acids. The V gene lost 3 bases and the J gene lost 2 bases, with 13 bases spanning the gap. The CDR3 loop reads CASSINPGINTEAFF. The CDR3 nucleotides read TGTGCCAGTAGTATCAACCCTGGCATTAACACTGAAGCTTTCTTT. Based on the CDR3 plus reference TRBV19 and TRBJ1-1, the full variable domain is DGGITQSPKYLFRKEGQNVTLSCEQNLNHDAMYWYRQDPGQGLRLIYYSQIVNDFQKGDIAEGYSVSREKKESFPLTVTSAQKNPTAFYLCASSINPGINTEAFFGQGTRLTVV.

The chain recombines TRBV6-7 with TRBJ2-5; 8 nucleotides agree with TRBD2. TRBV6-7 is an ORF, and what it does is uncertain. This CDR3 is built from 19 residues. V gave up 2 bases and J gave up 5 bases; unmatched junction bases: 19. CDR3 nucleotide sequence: TGTGCCAGCAGTTACACTACATATAGCGGGAATCGAGTCCGGGAGACCCAGTACTTC. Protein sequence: CASSYTTYSGNRVRETQYF.

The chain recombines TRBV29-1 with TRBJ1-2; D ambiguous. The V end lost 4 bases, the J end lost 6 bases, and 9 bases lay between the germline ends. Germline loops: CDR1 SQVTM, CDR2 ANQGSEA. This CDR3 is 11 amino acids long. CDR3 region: CSVGAQDGYTF. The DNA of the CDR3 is TGCAGCGTTGGTGCCCAGGATGGCTACACCTTC.